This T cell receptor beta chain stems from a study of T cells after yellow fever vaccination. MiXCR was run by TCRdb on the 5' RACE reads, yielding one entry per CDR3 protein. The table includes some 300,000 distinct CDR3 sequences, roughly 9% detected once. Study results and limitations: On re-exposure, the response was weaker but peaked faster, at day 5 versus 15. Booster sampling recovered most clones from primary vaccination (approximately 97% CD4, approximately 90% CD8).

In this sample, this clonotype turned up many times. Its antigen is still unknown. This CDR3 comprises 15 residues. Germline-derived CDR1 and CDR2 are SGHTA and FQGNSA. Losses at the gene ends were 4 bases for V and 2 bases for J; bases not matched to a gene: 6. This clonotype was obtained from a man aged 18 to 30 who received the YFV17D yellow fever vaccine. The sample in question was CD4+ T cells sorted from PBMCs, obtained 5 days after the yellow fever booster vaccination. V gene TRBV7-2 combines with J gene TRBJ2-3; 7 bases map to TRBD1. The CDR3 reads CASSSQTGITDTQYF. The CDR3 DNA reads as TGTGCCAGCAGCTCCCAGACAGGGATCACAGATACGCAGTATTTT.